The 17 T cell receptor beta chains below come from one sample, sequenced in a study of yellow fever vaccine responses in identical twins. TCRdb reprocessed the RT-PCR reads with MiXCR, giving one entry per CDR3 protein. The sample has about 1,200 distinct CDR3 sequences, about 80% seen once. The sequencing used T cells from blood (PBMCs), unsorted or a sorted subset (not recorded which), collected before or after yellow fever vaccination (not recorded which). All receptors come from a female donor who received the yellow fever vaccine.

The V gene is TRBV4-3, the J gene TRBJ1-6, with TRBD1 as a possible D gene (6 bases). Trimming took off 2 bases at V and 7 bases at J, with 9 bases between the two ends. CDR1 and CDR2 from the germline V gene are LGHNA and YSLEER. The CDR3 loop spans 14 amino acids. The CDR3 DNA reads TGCGCCAGCAGCCAACAGGGGAGCAATTCACCCCTCCACTTT. Its protein product is CASSQQGSNSPLHF.

This rearrangement joins TRBV7-9 to TRBJ2-7; D gene uncertain. Germline V gives CDR1 SEHNR, CDR2 FQNEAQ (reference sequence). This CDR3 region has 13 residues. The ends were cut back, 3 bases at V and 1 base at J, with 7 bases in the middle. The CDR3 DNA follows: TGTGCCAGCAGCTTCGCTCAATCCTACGAGCAGTACTTC. It translates to CASSFAQSYEQYF.

The genes are TRBV18 and TRBJ2-7; D might be TRBD1 (7 bases). This CDR3 contains 15 residues. CDR1 is KGHSH and CDR2 is LQKENI in the germline V gene. Deletions cut 2 bases from V and 0 bases from J, with 11 bases between. This CDR3 reads CASSPWRDSSYEQYF. The CDR3 coding sequence is TGTGCCAGCTCACCATGGAGGGACAGCTCCTACGAGCAGTACTTC.

This rearrangement joins TRBV10-1 to TRBJ1-1, with TRBD1 matching over 7 bases. Germline loops: CDR1 WNHNN, CDR2 SYGVQD (reference sequence). This CDR3 has 15 residues. V was clipped by 2 bases and J by 1 base; unmatched bases: 4. CDR3 protein: CASSERRGQNTEAFF. The CDR3, as DNA: TGCGCCAGCAGTGAGAGAAGGGGGCAGAACACTGAAGCTTTCTTT.

The J gene is TRBJ2-1, the V gene TRBV12-3 or TRBV12-4, with no clear D. V lost 4 bases and J 5 bases, leaving 15 bases between the germline ends. The CDR3 covers 15 residues. CDR3 residues: CASSSGPGTHNEQFF. The CDR3 DNA is TGTGCCAGCAGTTCGGGCCCCGGAACTCACAATGAGCAGTTCTTC.

The genes are TRBV4-1 and TRBJ2-1; no definite D call. The germline gives CDR1 MGHRA, CDR2 YSYEKL. The V and J ends lost 8 bases and 4 bases respectively, with 6 bases between them. CDR3 length: 11 amino acids. This CDR3 reads CASSSYNEQFF. The CDR3 region has the DNA TGCGCCAGCTCCAGTTACAATGAGCAGTTCTTC.

V gene TRBV6-5 combines with J gene TRBJ1-4, with D maybe TRBD1 (5 bases). Germline V gene sequence: CDR1 MNHEY, CDR2 SVGAGI. The CDR3 length is 14 residues. V was clipped by 0 bases and J by 8 bases, with 10 bases between them. CDR3 DNA sequence: TGTGCCAGCAGTTACTCCAGGGATGGGGAAAAACTGTTTTTT. Encoded protein: CASSYSRDGEKLFF.

This clonotype was detected a few times. The genes are TRBV20-1 and TRBJ2-3; 13 bases are a match to TRBD2. The CDR3 is 18 amino acids. Germline lookup yields CDR1 DFQATT and CDR2 SNEGSKA (reference sequence). J gave up 0 bases and V 6 bases, and 12 bases lay outside the gene matches. The CDR3 loop reads CSANGLAGDVISTDTQYF. CDR3 bases: TGCAGTGCCAACGGACTAGCGGGGGACGTTATTAGCACAGATACGCAGTATTTT.

The genes are TRBV6-2 or TRBV6-3 and TRBJ2-7, with 7 bases identical to TRBD2. V shed 0 bases and J 2 bases; nucleotides not matched to a gene: 1. CDR3 length: 14 residues. Per the germline V gene, CDR1 is MNHEY and CDR2 is SVGEGT. The chain's CDR3 is CASSYSSGTYEQYF. The CDR3 DNA reads as TGTGCCAGCAGTTACTCAAGCGGGACCTACGAGCAGTACTTC.

The V and J genes are TRBV13 and TRBJ1-1; 7 bases are a match to TRBD1. CDR3 length equals 14 residues. V lost 5 bases and J lost 3; bases outside the gene matches: 6. Germline V gene sequence: CDR1 PRHDT, CDR2 FYEKMQ (reference sequence). The DNA for the CDR3 is TGTGCCAGCAGCCCCAGGGACAGACACACTGAAGCTTTCTTT. Amino acids: CASSPRDRHTEAFF.

This clonotype has only one observation. The chain is built from TRBV11-3 and TRBJ1-3; D is unresolved. Trimming cost V 1 base and J 6 bases, with 10 bases left between them. Germline V gene sequence: CDR1 SGHNT, CDR2 YENEEA. This CDR3 comprises 14 residues. The CDR3 here is CASSLGGFENTIYF. Written as DNA, the CDR3 is TGTGCCAGCAGCTTAGGAGGGTTTGAAAACACCATATATTTT. The variable domain in full, with the rest retrieved from reference TRBV11-3 and TRBJ1-3, is EAGVVQSPRYKIIEKKQPVAFWCNPISGHNTLYWYLQNLGQGPELLIRYENEEAVDDSQLPKDRFSAERLKGVDSTLKIQPAELGDSAVYLCASSLGGFENTIYFGEGSWLTVV.

This clonotype was observed a handful of times. V and J are TRBV28 and TRBJ1-2, with a possible D match to TRBD1 (5 bases). Germline-derived CDR1 and CDR2 are MDHEN and SYDVKM. This CDR3 is built from 13 residues. V was pared by 6 bases and J by 7 bases, with 15 bases between. CDR3 nucleotide sequence: TGTGCCAGCAGAGGTAGATCAGGGAGTGGCTACACCTTC. Residues: CASRGRSGSGYTF.

The rearrangement uses TRBV29-1 and TRBJ2-7; 7 bases agree with TRBD1. This CDR3 contains 14 residues. J lost 0 bases, V lost 3 bases, and 5 bases had no gene match. Germline CDR1 SQVTM, CDR2 ANQGSEA. The CDR3 is CSVDDRAGSYEQYF. CDR3 bases: TGCAGCGTTGATGACAGGGCTGGCTCCTACGAGCAGTACTTC.

This clonotype is categorized as hyperexpanded. The chain joins TRBV4-3 to TRBJ1-1; D is uncertain. V was pared by 0 bases and J by 0 bases, with 2 bases between. The CDR3 covers 13 residues. Germline V gives CDR1 LGHNA, CDR2 YSLEER. The CDR3 is CASSQELNTEAFF. The CDR3 DNA reads TGCGCCAGCAGCCAAGAATTGAACACTGAAGCTTTCTTT.

The chain uses TRBV7-1 and TRBJ2-2; possibly TRBD2 for D (6 bases). TRBV7-1 is an ORF, with its function uncertain. V lost 3 bases and J lost 2, with 10 bases in between. The CDR3 totals 15 residues. The CDR3 protein is CASSSGTPNTGELFF. The CDR3 DNA reads TGTGCCAGCAGCTCCGGGACTCCTAACACCGGGGAGCTGTTTTTT.

The chain carries TRBV5-4 and TRBJ2-5; possible D gene TRBD2, 7 bases. Germline V CDR1 and CDR2: SGHNT, YYREEE (reference sequence). There are 13 residues in the CDR3. The germline V and J ends were trimmed by 1 base and 5 bases, with 9 bases remaining between them. Here the CDR3 DNA reads TGTGCCAGCAGCTTGTCGGGGGGCGAGACCCAGTACTTC. Translated: CASSLSGGETQYF.

The chain couples TRBV5-1 to TRBJ2-1, with TRBD2 identical over 7 bases. The junction had 9 bases not matched to a gene; V was cut back by 5 bases and J by 1 base. CDR3 size: 16 residues. Germline loops: CDR1 SGHRS, CDR2 YFSETQ. CDR3 in amino acids: CASSLRRERSYNEQFF. CDR3 sequence (DNA): TGCGCCAGCAGTCTTCGGCGGGAGAGATCCTACAATGAGCAGTTCTTC.